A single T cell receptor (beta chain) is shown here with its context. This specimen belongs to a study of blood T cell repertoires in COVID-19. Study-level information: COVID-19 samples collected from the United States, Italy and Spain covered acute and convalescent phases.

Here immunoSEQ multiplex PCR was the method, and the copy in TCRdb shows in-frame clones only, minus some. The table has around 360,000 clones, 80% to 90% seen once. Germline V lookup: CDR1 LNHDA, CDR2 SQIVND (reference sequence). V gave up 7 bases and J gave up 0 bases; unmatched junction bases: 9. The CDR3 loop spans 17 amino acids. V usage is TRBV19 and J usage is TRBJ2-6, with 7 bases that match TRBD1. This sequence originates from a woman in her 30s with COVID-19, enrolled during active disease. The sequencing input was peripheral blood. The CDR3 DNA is TGTGCCAGTACCCCGGGACAGTTTCACTCTGGGGCCAACGTCCTGACTTTC. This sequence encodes CASTPGQFHSGANVLTF.